Following are 2 T cell receptor beta chains from one sample sequenced in a study of Graves' ophthalmopathy and Graves' hyperthyroidism. The authors amplified TCR beta CDR3 regions from RNA transcripts. Investigators did first-round RT-PCR with HTBI primers, then second-round multiplex PCR. TCRdb analysed the multiplex PCR reads with MiXCR anew, one entry per CDR3 protein. Of tens of thousands of distinct CDR3 sequences in the sample, roughly 46% were seen once. Material for sequencing was peripheral blood. The origin of the receptors is an adult woman with Graves' ophthalmopathy.

The chain couples TRBV15 to TRBJ2-5; possibly TRBD1 for D (6 bases). Trimming shortened V by 8 bases and J by 5 bases, and 15 bases separated the two germline ends. The CDR3 consists of 13 residues. Germline-derived CDR1 and CDR2 are LNHNV and YYDKDF (reference sequence). CDR3 residues: CATAGQRFETQYF. The CDR3 DNA sequence: TGTGCCACCGCCGGACAGAGGTTTGAGACCCAGTACTTC.

This clonotype was seen many times. The rearrangement links TRBV6-5 to TRBJ2-7; the match to TRBD2 covers 8 bases. V lost 6 bases and J lost 1; bases outside the gene matches: 8. Germline V CDR1 and CDR2: MNHEY, SVGAGI. The CDR3 is 15 amino acids. The CDR3, as DNA: TGTGCCAGCAGGTCCGGGGGGGCTGGGTCCTACGAGCAGTACTTC. It translates to CASRSGGAGSYEQYF.